This T cell receptor beta chain was observed in a study of T cells in localized non-small cell lung cancer. Study-wide results and caveats: Paired adjacent lung recovered a median roughly 50 of the top 100 tumor clones.

The method was immunoSEQ multiplex PCR; TCRdb's version includes in-frame clones alone and lacks a portion of them. The table records about 26,000 clones, roughly 80% of them present only once. With regard to this clone: Its antigen is currently unknown.

The input for sequencing was peripheral blood, taken before any cancer treatment. The receptor's source is a man aged 40 to 75 with stage III squamous cell lung carcinoma.

CDR3 sequence reads: CASYGGGRTEAFF. CDR3 DNA: TGTGCCTCCTACGGTGGGGGCAGGACTGAAGCTTTCTTT. This chain uses TRBV30 with TRBJ1-1; a weak D match, TRBD1 (6 bases). V was trimmed by 7 bases and J by 5 bases, leaving 17 bases between them. The CDR3 has 13 residues. Germline lookup yields CDR1 GTSNPN and CDR2 SVGIG (reference sequence).